Listed here are 18 T cell receptor beta chains from one sample, sequenced in a study of T-cell memory formation after mild COVID-19. TCRdb recomputed calls from the 5' RACE reads with MiXCR, one row per CDR3 protein. The table includes roughly 250,000 distinct CDR3 sequences, approximately 16% detected once. Material for sequencing was PBMCs or a T cell subset sorted from them (not recorded which). The receptors here all came from a man between 18 and 29 years old who had mild COVID-19 (a few samples of this study predate the infection). Cell type and time point are not known.

This clonotype has a handful of counts. The rearrangement joins TRBV20-1 to TRBJ2-2; D uncertain. CDR3 size: 13 residues. Germline loops: CDR1 DFQATT, CDR2 SNEGSKA (reference sequence). Trimming took off 0 bases at V and 6 bases at J, with 8 bases between the two ends. Here the CDR3 DNA reads TGCAGTGCTAGAGATTTGTCCCCCGGGGAGCTGTTTTTT. Its protein is CSARDLSPGELFF.

The DNA of the CDR3 is TGTGCCAGCGGCGGATCTGGGACTCTAGCGGGGTACGAGCAGTACGTC. Translation: CASGGSGTLAGYEQYV. The chain couples TRBV7-9 to TRBJ2-7, with 9 nucleotides matching TRBD2. The CDR3 has 16 amino acids. Germline V gene lookup returns CDR1 SEHNR and CDR2 FQNEAQ (reference sequence). Trimming took 8 bases from V and 4 from J; bases not matched to a gene: 15.

The V and J genes are TRBV6-2 or TRBV6-3 and TRBJ2-5; 8 nucleotides agree with TRBD1. V lost 6 bases and J lost 3; bases outside the gene matches: 6. The CDR3 covers 14 residues. Germline V gene data show CDR1 as MNHEY and CDR2 as SVGEGT. The CDR3 loop is CASRPDRVEETQYF. The CDR3 DNA sequence: TGTGCCAGCAGGCCGGACAGGGTGGAAGAGACCCAGTACTTC.

The chain is built from TRBV5-1 and TRBJ2-2; D is unclear. The ends were cut back, 2 bases at V and 0 bases at J, with 8 bases in the middle. This CDR3 is 15 amino acids long. CDR1 SGHRS and CDR2 YFSETQ come from the germline V gene. The CDR3 reads CASSFSLTNTGELFF. CDR3 bases: TGCGCCAGCAGCTTTAGCCTTACGAACACCGGGGAGCTGTTTTTT.

J is TRBJ1-5 and V is TRBV12-3 or TRBV12-4, with 8 bases matching TRBD1. The CDR3 spans 17 residues. The ends lost 5 bases at V and 4 bases at J; junction bases unmatched: 13. The CDR3 DNA reads TGTGCCAGCAGTAACTCTCCACCAAACAGGGGGAATCAGCCCCAGCATTTT. Encoded protein: CASSNSPPNRGNQPQHF.

The rearrangement uses TRBV25-1 and TRBJ1-2, with TRBD1 matching over 8 bases. Germline V CDR1 and CDR2: MGHDK, SYGVNS. V trimming: 5 bases; J trimming: 0 bases; junction bases outside the gene matches: 2. This CDR3 region has 14 residues. The CDR3 loop reads CASSTGGSNYGYTF. DNA of the CDR3: TGTGCCAGCAGTACAGGGGGATCTAACTATGGCTACACCTTC.

The chain employs TRBV18 and TRBJ2-5, with D possibly matching TRBD1 (6 bases). Germline V CDR1 and CDR2: KGHSH, LQKENI. Trimming stripped 2 bases from V and 5 bases from J, with 9 bases between. The CDR3 has 13 amino acids. The CDR3 loop is CASSPSGVETQYF. CDR3 DNA: TGTGCCAGCTCACCATCAGGGGTCGAGACCCAGTACTTC.

The chain couples TRBV3-1 to TRBJ2-3; D is unclear. V gave up 1 base and J gave up 3 bases, with 8 bases separating them. Germline lookup yields CDR1 LGHDT and CDR2 YNNKEL (reference sequence). The CDR3 is 14 amino acids. The CDR3 loop reads CASSQVRSTDTQYF. DNA of the CDR3: TGTGCCAGCAGCCAAGTGAGGTCTACAGATACGCAGTATTTT.

The J gene is TRBJ2-7, the V gene TRBV12-3 or TRBV12-4, with 8 bases aligning to TRBD2. Unmatched junction bases numbered 11, after V lost 3 bases and J lost 7 bases. CDR3 size: 15 residues. CDR3 protein: CASSFHGGAVGEQYF. CDR3 nucleotides: TGTGCCAGCAGTTTCCACGGGGGGGCAGTAGGAGAGCAGTACTTC.

This chain links TRBV29-1 with TRBJ1-1; D call uncertain. The CDR3 covers 13 residues. Germline CDR1 and CDR2: SQVTM and ANQGSEA. With 6 bases removed from V and 3 bases from J, the gap between germline ends came to 14 bases. The CDR3 DNA sequence: TGCAGCGTCTTGGGTTACATCGACACTGAAGCTTTCTTT. Amino acids: CSVLGYIDTEAFF.

The sample holds a few counts of this clonotype. The V gene is TRBV12-5, the J gene TRBJ1-1, with D unclear. The V end was cut by 1 base, the J end by 5 bases, with 11 bases between. This CDR3 has 14 amino acids. Per the germline V gene, CDR1 is LGHNT and CDR2 is FRNRAP. CDR3 residues: CASGLGQLGTEAFF. CDR3 coding DNA: TGTGCTAGTGGTTTGGGCCAGCTAGGAACTGAAGCTTTCTTT.

In its sample, this clonotype was seen a few times. The V gene is TRBV10-3, the J gene TRBJ2-2; D is unclear. Looked up from germline, CDR1 is ENHRY and CDR2 is SYGVKD. The CDR3 is 16 amino acids. The V end lost 0 bases, the J end lost 4 bases, and 12 bases lay between the germline ends. The CDR3 reads CAISESILDLTGELFF. CDR3 coding DNA: TGTGCCATCAGTGAGTCTATTTTAGATCTCACCGGGGAGCTGTTTTTT.

This sequence joins TRBV5-1 and TRBJ1-5, with 9 nucleotides matching TRBD1. The CDR3 contains 16 residues. CDR1 and CDR2 from the germline V gene are SGHRS and YFSETQ. Germline trimming cut 0 bases from V and 6 bases from J; bases unmatched to any gene: 7. The CDR3 DNA reads TGCGCCAGCAGCTTGGGGACAGGGGCCCCTCCTCAGCCCCAGCATTTT. Translating gives CASSLGTGAPPQPQHF.

In its sample, this clonotype was seen many times. The rearrangement links TRBV5-1 to TRBJ2-5, with D tentatively TRBD1 (5 bases). CDR1 and CDR2 from the germline V gene are SGHRS and YFSETQ. The CDR3 runs 14 residues. V dropped 0 bases and J dropped 5 bases, with 11 bases sitting between them. CDR3 region: CASSLERAGETQYF. The CDR3 nucleotides are TGCGCCAGCAGCTTGGAACGGGCAGGGGAGACCCAGTACTTC.

This clonotype was counted ten times or more. This chain joins TRBV6-1 and TRBJ2-7; 9 bases map to TRBD2. Per the germline V gene, CDR1 is MNHNS and CDR2 is SASEGT. Trimming removed 8 bases from V and 7 bases from J; junction bases left unmatched: 9. This CDR3 spans 13 amino acids. CDR3 sequence reads: CASGGGAPEEQYF. CDR3 bases: TGTGCCAGCGGCGGGGGGGCTCCGGAGGAGCAGTACTTC.

The rearrangement uses TRBV6-5 and TRBJ1-6; no definite D call. The germline CDR1 and CDR2 sequences are MNHEY and SVGAGI. Trimming shortened V by 6 bases and J by 0 bases, and 15 bases separated the two germline ends. This CDR3 contains 17 residues. The CDR3 region has the DNA TGTGCCAGCAGGTCCCTAAAGAACCCCTCCTATAATTCACCCCTCCACTTT. Translation gives CASRSLKNPSYNSPLHF.

Only a few counts were recorded for this clonotype. This chain uses TRBV7-3 with TRBJ2-1, with D possibly called TRBD1 or TRBD2 (5 bases each). The CDR3 covers 15 residues. The germline V gene has CDR1 SGHTA and CDR2 FQGTGA. The V and J ends lost 3 bases and 5 bases respectively, with 14 bases between them. CDR3 sequence (DNA): TGTGCCAGCAGCTTCCGAGTCGGGGCTGACAATGAGCAGTTCTTC. As protein: CASSFRVGADNEQFF. The entire variable domain, with the rest obtained from reference TRBV7-3 and TRBJ2-1, is as follows: GAGVSQTPSNKVTEKGKYVELRCDPISGHTALYWYRQSLGQGPEFLIYFQGTGAADDSGLPNDRFFAVRPEGSVSTLKIQRTERGDSAVYLCASSFRVGADNEQFFGPGTRLTVL.

The genes are TRBV3-1 and TRBJ2-7, with 7 bases matching TRBD1. Germline values: CDR1 LGHDT, CDR2 YNNKEL (reference sequence). V shed 3 bases, J shed 1 base, and the junction held 6 bases outside the gene matches. This CDR3 has 15 residues. CDR3 residues: CASSHPQGKSYEQYF. In nucleotides, the CDR3 is TGTGCCAGCAGCCATCCACAGGGGAAATCCTACGAGCAGTACTTC.